Each of the 18 T cell receptor beta chains below was sequenced from the same sample in a study of T cells in women clearing cervical HPV infection. Sequencing was performed with immunoSEQ multiplex PCR; in TCRdb, only in-frame clones are kept and a portion is missing. The sample data list 31,000 or so clones. The sample comprised blood buffy coat. The receptors stem from a woman between 18 and 75 years old with a cervical HPV16 infection that either progressed to CIN3+ or cleared (not recorded which).

On this clone itself: Read sequence stops 3 residues before the CDR3 end, and the germline J gene provides the missing end. The chain recombines TRBV29-1 with TRBJ2-1; 11 nucleotides align to TRBD2. Germline trimming cut 7 bases from V and 2 bases from J; bases unmatched to any gene: 7. Germline-derived CDR1 and CDR2 are SQVTM and ANQGSEA. The CDR3 spans 15 residues. The CDR3 region is CSGPSGRPTYNEQFF. CDR3 DNA, as far as it was read: TGCAGCGGGCCTAGCGGGAGGCCTACCTACAATGAG.

Notes on this clone: The read gets to within 3 residues of the CDR3 end, and the germline J gene fills in the rest. This sequence joins TRBV5-1 and TRBJ1-2, with D unclear. Germline CDR1 SGHRS, CDR2 YFSETQ. The CDR3 spans 12 residues. The V gene lost 7 bases and the J gene lost 7 bases, with 14 bases spanning the gap. The sequenced part of the CDR3 DNA is TGCGCCAGCTTTGCGGGAATTGGTGGC. Amino acids: CASFAGIGG. The whole CDR3 region reads CASFAGIGGYTF.

Note on this clone: The read stops 3 residues short of the end of the CDR3; the missing end is completed from the germline J gene. The V and J genes are TRBV5-4 and TRBJ2-7; the D gene is possibly TRBD1 (6 bases). V gave up 4 bases and J gave up 3 bases, with 11 bases separating them. The CDR3 has 13 amino acids. Germline V CDR1 and CDR2: SGHNT, YYREEE (reference sequence). The CDR3 DNA, read in part, is TGTGCCAGCAGCAATACAGGGTTCTACGAG. Its protein is CASSNTGFYE. The full CDR3 is CASSNTGFYEQYF.

Comment on this clone: The missing CDR3 end, 3 residues past where the read stops, is filled in from the germline J gene. This chain uses TRBV20-1 with TRBJ2-3; 14 nucleotides align to TRBD2. The CDR3 consists of 17 residues. The germline V gene has CDR1 DFQATT and CDR2 SNEGSKA (reference sequence). Trimming took 2 bases from V and 7 from J; bases not matched to a gene: 11. The part of the CDR3 DNA that was read is TGCAGTGCTAGATTCCGACTAGCGGGAGGGCCGTTCTATACG. It translates to CSARFRLAGGPFYT. The full CDR3 protein is CSARFRLAGGPFYTQYF.

On this clone: Read coverage stops 3 residues before the CDR3 terminus; the germline J gene supplies the remainder. The chain joins TRBV2 to TRBJ2-1, with 10 bases aligning to TRBD2. This CDR3 contains 15 residues. The V gene end was trimmed by 2 bases and the J gene end by 8 bases; junction bases not matched to a gene: 6. Germline V lookup: CDR1 SNHLY, CDR2 FYNNEI. Here the CDR3 reads CASSELAGAGDEQFF. CDR3 bases read: TGTGCCAGCAGTGAACTAGCGGGAGCTGGGGATGAG.

On this clone itself: The CDR3 is cut off 3 residues early in the read; its end comes from the germline J gene. The V call is TRBV24-1, the J call TRBJ1-5; no clear D gene. Germline-derived CDR1 and CDR2 are KGHDR and SFDVKD. V dropped 4 bases and J dropped 9 bases, with 12 bases sitting between them. The CDR3 length is 13 residues. The CDR3 bases that were read are TGTGCCACCAGTGAGTCAGGTAGTCTGCCC. Amino acid sequence: CATSESGSLP. The CDR3 in full is CATSESGSLPQHF.

Details on this clone: The CDR3 extends 3 residues past the end of the read, so its final part is completed from the germline J gene. The V call is TRBV6-4, the J call TRBJ2-4, with D unresolved. The CDR3 length is 15 residues. Germline V lookup: CDR1 MRHNA, CDR2 SNTAGT. V lost 6 bases and J lost 4, with 16 bases in between. The DNA read from the CDR3 is TGTGCCAGCAGGGGCCCCAACGCGATAAAAAACATT. Translated, it gives CASRGPNAIKNI. The full-length CDR3 reads as CASRGPNAIKNIQYF.

CDR3 bases read: TGCAGTGCCCCCGGGACTTTGTTGACCGGGGAG. Protein sequence: CSAPGTLLTGE. The whole CDR3 region reads CSAPGTLLTGELFF. This chain uses TRBV20-1 with TRBJ2-2; D is possibly TRBD2 (6 bases). The CDR3 end is not reached by the read, which stops 3 residues before it; the germline J gene fills it in. This CDR3 is built from 14 residues. Looked up from germline, CDR1 is DFQATT and CDR2 is SNEGSKA (reference sequence). V was cut by 6 bases and J by 5 bases, with 16 bases left in between.

In the case of this clone: The CDR3 extends 3 residues past the end of the read, so its final part is completed from the germline J gene. The V call is TRBV20-1, the J call TRBJ2-1; 13 positions match TRBD2. Losses at the gene ends were 6 bases for V and 7 bases for J; bases not matched to a gene: 12. This CDR3 comprises 16 residues. The V gene's germline CDR1 is DFQATT and CDR2 SNEGSKA (reference sequence). Partial CDR3 DNA: TGCAGTGCCCACGGACTAGCGGGAGAGACCTTTAATGAG. Amino acid sequence: CSAHGLAGETFNE. The CDR3, in full, reads CSAHGLAGETFNEQFF.

A note on this clone: The sequence runs out 3 residues before the end of the CDR3; the remainder is reconstructed from the germline J gene. The chain joins TRBV7-2 to TRBJ1-5, with no clear D. The CDR3 spans 13 residues. Germline CDR1 is SGHTA and CDR2 is FQGNSA. V was shortened by 1 base and J by 5 bases, with 6 bases between the two germline ends. This CDR3 is CASSLERDQPQHF. The DNA read from the CDR3 is TGTGCCAGCAGCTTAGAGCGGGATCAGCCC.

With regard to this clone: The read comes to an end 3 residues before the CDR3 does, leaving the germline J gene to fill in the end. The rearrangement uses TRBV2 and TRBJ1-1, with 8 bases matching TRBD1. The germline gives CDR1 SNHLY, CDR2 FYNNEI. The CDR3 spans 13 residues. This CDR3 is CASSKQGGRGAFF. The sequenced part of the CDR3 DNA is TGTGCCAGCAGTAAACAGGGGGGAAGAGGA.

Points on this clone: The read halts 3 residues ahead of the CDR3 end, with the missing end drawn from the germline J gene. The chain recombines TRBV18 with TRBJ1-2; TRBD1 matches at 7 bases. This CDR3 has 15 amino acids. Looked up from germline, CDR1 is KGHSH and CDR2 is LQKENI. CDR3 sequence reads: CASSQFRDSSYDYTF. CDR3 DNA (partial): TGTGCCAGCTCACAATTCCGGGACAGCTCCTACGAC.

Notes on this clone: The read halts 3 residues ahead of the CDR3 end, with the missing end drawn from the germline J gene. This chain connects TRBV7-8 to TRBJ2-5; 11 nucleotides align to TRBD2. This CDR3 has 15 amino acids. Germline-derived CDR1 and CDR2 are SGHVS and FQNEAQ. The J segment lost 4 bases and the V segment lost 0 bases, leaving 1 base of the junction unmatched. Incomplete CDR3 DNA: TGTGCCAGCAGCTTAGCACTAGCGGGAGTAGAGACC. Translated, it gives CASSLALAGVET. The full CDR3 sequence reads CASSLALAGVETQYF.

About this clone itself: The read falls 3 residues short of the CDR3 end, and the missing part is taken from the germline J gene. This chain connects TRBV4-1 to TRBJ2-3; possible D gene TRBD1, 5 bases. Germline V gene data show CDR1 as MGHRA and CDR2 as YSYEKL. V lost 3 bases, J lost 8 bases, and 12 bases lay in between. CDR3 length equals 13 residues. The part of the CDR3 DNA that was read is TGCGCCAGCAGCCACCAGGGTTCTAGTACG. It encodes CASSHQGSST. The CDR3 in full is CASSHQGSSTQYF.

About this clone: The sequence runs out 3 residues before the end of the CDR3; the remainder is reconstructed from the germline J gene. J is TRBJ2-5 and V is TRBV20-1; 8 nucleotides align to TRBD1. CDR3 length: 15 amino acids. Germline V gives CDR1 DFQATT, CDR2 SNEGSKA (reference sequence). With V trimmed by 0 bases and J by 5 bases, 8 bases remained unmatched. The CDR3 region is CSARDPPRGRETQYF. CDR3 DNA, as far as it was read: TGCAGTGCTAGAGATCCCCCCAGGGGGCGGGAGACC.

Details on this clone: The read comes to an end 3 residues before the CDR3 does, leaving the germline J gene to fill in the end. This chain links TRBV2 with TRBJ2-3; TRBD2 is a possible D gene (6 bases). V was cut by 3 bases and J by 5 bases, with 12 bases left in between. Germline lookup yields CDR1 SNHLY and CDR2 FYNNEI. This CDR3 region has 14 residues. CDR3 protein: CASSDAGFKDTQYF. The covered CDR3 bases are TGTGCCAGCAGTGACGCGGGATTTAAAGATACG.

Details on this clone: The read is 3 residues too short to cover the CDR3 end, so that end is filled in from the germline J gene. The gene calls are TRBV20-1 and TRBJ2-1, with TRBD1 matching over 9 bases. With V trimmed by 5 bases and J by 6 bases, 2 bases remained unmatched. The CDR3 extends over 12 amino acids. Germline lookup yields CDR1 DFQATT and CDR2 SNEGSKA (reference sequence). CDR3 DNA, as far as it was read: TGCAGTGCTCAGGACAGGGGCAATGAG. Its protein product is CSAQDRGNE. The CDR3 in its entirety is CSAQDRGNEQFF.

A remark on this clone: The read finishes 3 residues shy of the CDR3 end, and the germline J gene is used to complete it. V and J are TRBV15 and TRBJ2-7, with TRBD2 matching 8 bases. CDR3 length: 15 amino acids. With 1 base clipped from V and 3 bases from J, the junction kept 5 bases outside the gene matches. The germline V gene has CDR1 LNHNV and CDR2 YYDKDF (reference sequence). CDR3 bases read: TGTGCCACCAGCAGAGTCCGAGCGGGGGTCTACGAG. It encodes CATSRVRAGVYE. The whole CDR3 protein is CATSRVRAGVYEQYF.